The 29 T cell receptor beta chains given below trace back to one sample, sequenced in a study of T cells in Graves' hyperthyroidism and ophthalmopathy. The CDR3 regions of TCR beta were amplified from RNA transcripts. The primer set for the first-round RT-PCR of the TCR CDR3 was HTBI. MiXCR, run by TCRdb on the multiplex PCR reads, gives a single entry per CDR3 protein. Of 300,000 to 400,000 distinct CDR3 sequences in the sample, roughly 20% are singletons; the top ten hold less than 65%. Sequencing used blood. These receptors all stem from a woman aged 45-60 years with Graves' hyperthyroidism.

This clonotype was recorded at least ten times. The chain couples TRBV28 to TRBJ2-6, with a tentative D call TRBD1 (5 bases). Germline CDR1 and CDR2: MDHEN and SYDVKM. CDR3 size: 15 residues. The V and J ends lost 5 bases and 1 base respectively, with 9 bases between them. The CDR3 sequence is CASSKGLSGANVLTF. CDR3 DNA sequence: TGTGCCAGCAGTAAGGGGCTATCTGGGGCCAACGTCCTGACTTTC.

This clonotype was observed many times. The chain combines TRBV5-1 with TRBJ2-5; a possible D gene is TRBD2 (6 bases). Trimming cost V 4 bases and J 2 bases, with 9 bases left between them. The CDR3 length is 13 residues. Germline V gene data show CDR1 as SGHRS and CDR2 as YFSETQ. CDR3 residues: CASSAGLQETQYF. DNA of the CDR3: TGCGCCAGCAGCGCGGGACTTCAAGAGACCCAGTACTTC.

The CDR3 sequence is CSVGRENTEAFF. The CDR3 coding sequence is TGCAGCGTTGGCAGGGAGAACACTGAAGCTTTCTTT. J is TRBJ1-1 and V is TRBV29-1; the D gene is possibly TRBD1 (5 bases). CDR1 and CDR2 (germline): SQVTM, ANQGSEA. Trimming stripped 4 bases from V and 1 base from J, with 7 bases between. The CDR3 runs 12 residues.

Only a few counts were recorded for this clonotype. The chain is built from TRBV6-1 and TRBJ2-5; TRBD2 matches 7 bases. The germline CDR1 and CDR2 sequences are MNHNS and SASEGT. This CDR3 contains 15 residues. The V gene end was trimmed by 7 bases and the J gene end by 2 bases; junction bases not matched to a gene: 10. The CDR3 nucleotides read TGTGCCAGCAACAATCTAGCGGAGCCTCAAGAGACCCAGTACTTC. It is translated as CASNNLAEPQETQYF.

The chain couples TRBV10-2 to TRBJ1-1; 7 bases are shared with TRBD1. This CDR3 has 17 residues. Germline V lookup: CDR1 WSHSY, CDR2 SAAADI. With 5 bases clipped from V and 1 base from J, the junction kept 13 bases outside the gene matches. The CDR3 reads CASSRGGAVTGNTEAFF. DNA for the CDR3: TGCGCCAGCAGTCGAGGGGGCGCGGTTACTGGGAACACTGAAGCTTTCTTT.

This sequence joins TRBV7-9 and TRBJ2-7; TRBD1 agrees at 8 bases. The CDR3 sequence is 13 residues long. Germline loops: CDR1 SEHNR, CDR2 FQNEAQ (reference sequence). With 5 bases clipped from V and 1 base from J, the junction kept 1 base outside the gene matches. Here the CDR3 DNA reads TGTGCCAGCAGCCACAGGGGGTCCTACGAGCAGTACTTC. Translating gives CASSHRGSYEQYF.

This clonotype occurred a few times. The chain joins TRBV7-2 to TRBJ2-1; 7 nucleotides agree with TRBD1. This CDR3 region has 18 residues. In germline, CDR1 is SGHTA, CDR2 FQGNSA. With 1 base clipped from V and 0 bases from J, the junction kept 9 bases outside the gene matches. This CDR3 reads CASSLDMGTARSYNEQFF. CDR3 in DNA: TGTGCCAGCAGCTTAGATATGGGGACAGCTCGCTCCTACAATGAGCAGTTCTTC.

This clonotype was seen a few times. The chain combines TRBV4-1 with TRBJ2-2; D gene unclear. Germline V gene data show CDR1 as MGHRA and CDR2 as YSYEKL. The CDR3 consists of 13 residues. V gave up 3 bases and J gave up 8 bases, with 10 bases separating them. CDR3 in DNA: TGCGCCAGCAGCCATCTCCCTGAGGGGGAGCTGTTTTTT. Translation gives CASSHLPEGELFF.

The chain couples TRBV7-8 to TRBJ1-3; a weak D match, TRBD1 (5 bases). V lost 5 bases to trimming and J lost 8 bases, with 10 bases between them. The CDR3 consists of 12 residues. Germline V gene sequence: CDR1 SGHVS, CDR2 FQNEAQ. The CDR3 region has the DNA TGTGCCAGCAGCCAGGGAGGGGACACCATATATTTT. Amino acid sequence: CASSQGGDTIYF.

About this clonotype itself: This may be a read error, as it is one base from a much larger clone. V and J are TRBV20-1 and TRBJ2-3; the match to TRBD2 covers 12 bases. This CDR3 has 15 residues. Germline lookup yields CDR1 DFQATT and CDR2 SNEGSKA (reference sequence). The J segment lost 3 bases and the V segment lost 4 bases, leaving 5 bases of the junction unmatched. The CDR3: CSAIGLAGTTDTQYF. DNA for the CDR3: TGCAGTGCTATAGGACTAGCGGGAACTACAGATACGCAGTATTTT.

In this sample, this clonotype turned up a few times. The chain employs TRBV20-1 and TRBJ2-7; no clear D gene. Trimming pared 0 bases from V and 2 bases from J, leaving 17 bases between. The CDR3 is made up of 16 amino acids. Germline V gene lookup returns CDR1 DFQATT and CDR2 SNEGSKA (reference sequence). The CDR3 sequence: CSARDSVSGVAYEQYF. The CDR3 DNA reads TGCAGTGCTAGAGATTCGGTCAGTGGGGTCGCCTACGAGCAGTACTTC.

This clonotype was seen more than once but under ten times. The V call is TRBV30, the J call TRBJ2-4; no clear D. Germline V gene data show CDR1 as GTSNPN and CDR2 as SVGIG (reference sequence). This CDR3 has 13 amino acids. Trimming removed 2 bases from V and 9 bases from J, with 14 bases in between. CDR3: CAWSLGQVGIQYF. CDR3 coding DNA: TGTGCCTGGAGTTTGGGCCAGGTTGGCATTCAGTACTTC. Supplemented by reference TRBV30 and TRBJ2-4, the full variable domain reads SQTIHQWPATLVQPVGSPLSLECTVEGTSNPNLYWYRQAAGRGLQLLFYSVGIGQISSEVPQNLSASRPQDRQFILSSKKLLLSDSGFYLCAWSLGQVGIQYFGAGTRLSVL.

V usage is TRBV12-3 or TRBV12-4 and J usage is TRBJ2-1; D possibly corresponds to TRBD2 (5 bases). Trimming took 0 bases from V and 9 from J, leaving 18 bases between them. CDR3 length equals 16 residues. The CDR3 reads CASSLAVSGLVVEQFF. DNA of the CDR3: TGTGCCAGCAGTTTAGCGGTGTCGGGGTTGGTGGTTGAGCAGTTCTTC.

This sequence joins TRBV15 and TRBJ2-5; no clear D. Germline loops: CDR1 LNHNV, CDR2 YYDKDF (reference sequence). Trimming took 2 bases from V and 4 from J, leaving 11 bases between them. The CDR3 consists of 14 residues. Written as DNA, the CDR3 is TGTGCCACCAGCAGATACCGCGGCGGAGAGACCCAGTACTTC. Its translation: CATSRYRGGETQYF. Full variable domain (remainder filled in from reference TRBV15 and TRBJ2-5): DAMVIQNPRYQVTQFGKPVTLSCSQTLNHNVMYWYQQKSSQAPKLLFHYYDKDFNNEADTPDNFQSRRPNTSFCFLDIRSPGLGDTAMYLCATSRYRGGETQYFGPGTRLLVL.

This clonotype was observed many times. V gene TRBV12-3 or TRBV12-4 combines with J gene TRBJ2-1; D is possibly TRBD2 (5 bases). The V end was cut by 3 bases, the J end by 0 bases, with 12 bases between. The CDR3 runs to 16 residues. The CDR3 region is CASSFSTSISYNEQFF. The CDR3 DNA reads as TGTGCCAGCAGTTTCTCCACTAGTATCTCCTACAATGAGCAGTTCTTC.

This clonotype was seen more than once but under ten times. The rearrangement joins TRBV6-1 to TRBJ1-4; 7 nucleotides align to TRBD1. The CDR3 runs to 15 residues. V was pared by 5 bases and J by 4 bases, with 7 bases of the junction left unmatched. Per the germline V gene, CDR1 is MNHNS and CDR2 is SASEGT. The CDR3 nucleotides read TGTGCCAGCAGTTGGGCGGGACAGAGTAATGAAAAACTGTTTTTT. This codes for CASSWAGQSNEKLFF.

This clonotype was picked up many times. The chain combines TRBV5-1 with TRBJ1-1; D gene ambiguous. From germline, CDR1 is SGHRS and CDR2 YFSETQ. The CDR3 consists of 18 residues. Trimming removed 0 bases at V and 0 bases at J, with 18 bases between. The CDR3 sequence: CASSLGSFGGRMNTEAFF. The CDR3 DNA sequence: TGCGCCAGCAGCTTGGGGTCGTTCGGCGGGAGGATGAACACTGAAGCTTTCTTT.

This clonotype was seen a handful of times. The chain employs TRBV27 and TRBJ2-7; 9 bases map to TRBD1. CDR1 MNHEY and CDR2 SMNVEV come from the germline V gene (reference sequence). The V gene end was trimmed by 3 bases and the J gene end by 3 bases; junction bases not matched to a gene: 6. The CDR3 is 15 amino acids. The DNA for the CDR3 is TGTGCCAGCAGTTTTAGGGGACAGGGAGGCTACGAGCAGTACGTC. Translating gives CASSFRGQGGYEQYV.

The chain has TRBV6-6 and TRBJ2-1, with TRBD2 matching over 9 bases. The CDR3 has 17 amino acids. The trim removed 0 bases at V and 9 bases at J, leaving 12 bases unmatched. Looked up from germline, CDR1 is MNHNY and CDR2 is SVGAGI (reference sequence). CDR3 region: CASSYSILAGVKFEQFF. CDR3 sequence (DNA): TGTGCCAGCAGTTACTCGATATTAGCGGGAGTTAAGTTTGAGCAGTTCTTC.

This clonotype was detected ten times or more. CDR3 in amino acids: CASSHQREVVYEQFF. The CDR3 DNA follows: TGTGCCAGCAGTCATCAGCGGGAGGTGGTTTATGAGCAGTTCTTC. The rearrangement joins TRBV27 to TRBJ2-1; TRBD2 aligns across 9 bases. Trimming cost V 5 bases and J 8 bases; bases outside gene matches: 10. The V gene's germline CDR1 is MNHEY and CDR2 SMNVEV (reference sequence). There are 15 residues in the CDR3.

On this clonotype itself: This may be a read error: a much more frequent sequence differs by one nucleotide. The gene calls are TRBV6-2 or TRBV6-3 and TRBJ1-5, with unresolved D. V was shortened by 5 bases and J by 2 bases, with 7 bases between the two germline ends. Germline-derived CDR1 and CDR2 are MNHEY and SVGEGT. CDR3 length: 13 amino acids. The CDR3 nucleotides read TGTGCCAGCAGTGACAAGGGCAATCAGCCCCAGCATTTT. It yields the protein CASSDKGNQPQHF.

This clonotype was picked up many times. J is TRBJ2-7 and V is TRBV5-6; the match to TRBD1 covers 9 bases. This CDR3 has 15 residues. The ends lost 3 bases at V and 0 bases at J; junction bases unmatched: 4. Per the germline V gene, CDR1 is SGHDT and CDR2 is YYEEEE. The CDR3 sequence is CASSYGQGSSYEQYV. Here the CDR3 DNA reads TGTGCCAGCAGCTACGGACAGGGGAGCTCCTACGAGCAGTACGTC.

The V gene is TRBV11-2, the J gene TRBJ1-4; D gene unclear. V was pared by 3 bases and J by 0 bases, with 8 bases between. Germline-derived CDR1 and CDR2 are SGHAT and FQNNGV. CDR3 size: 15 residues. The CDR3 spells CASSFRTSTNEKLFF. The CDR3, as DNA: TGTGCCAGCAGCTTCCGGACGTCAACTAATGAAAAACTGTTTTTT.

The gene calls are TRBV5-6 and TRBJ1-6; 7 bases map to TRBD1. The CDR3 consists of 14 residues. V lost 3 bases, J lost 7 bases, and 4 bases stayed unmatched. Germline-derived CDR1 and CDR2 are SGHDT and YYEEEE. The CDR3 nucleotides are TGTGCCAGCAGCTGGGGACAGACGAATTCACCCCTCCACTTT. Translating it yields CASSWGQTNSPLHF. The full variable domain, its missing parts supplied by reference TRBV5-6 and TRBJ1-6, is DAGVTQSPTHLIKTRGQQVTLRCSPKSGHDTVSWYQQALGQGPQFIFQYYEEEERQRGNFPDRFSGHQFPNYSSELNVNALLLGDSALYLCASSWGQTNSPLHFGNGTRLTVT.

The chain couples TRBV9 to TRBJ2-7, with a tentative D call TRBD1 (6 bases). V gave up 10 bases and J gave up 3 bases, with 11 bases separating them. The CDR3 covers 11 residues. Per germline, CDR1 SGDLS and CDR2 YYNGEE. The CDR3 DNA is TGTGCCGGGACACCGAACTACGAGCAGTACGTC. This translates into CAGTPNYEQYV.

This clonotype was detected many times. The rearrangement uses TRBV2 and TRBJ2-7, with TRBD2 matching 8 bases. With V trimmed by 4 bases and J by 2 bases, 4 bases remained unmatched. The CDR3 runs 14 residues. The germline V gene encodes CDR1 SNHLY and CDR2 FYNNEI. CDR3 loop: CASSGLAKTYEQYF. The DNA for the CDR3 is TGTGCCAGCAGTGGACTAGCGAAAACCTACGAGCAGTACTTC.

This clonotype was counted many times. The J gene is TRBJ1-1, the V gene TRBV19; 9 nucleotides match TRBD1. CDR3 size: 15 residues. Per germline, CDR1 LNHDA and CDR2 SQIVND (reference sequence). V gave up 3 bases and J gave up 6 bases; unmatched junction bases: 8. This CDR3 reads CASSMDRGWRPEAFF. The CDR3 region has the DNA TGTGCCAGTAGTATGGACAGGGGCTGGAGACCTGAAGCTTTCTTT.

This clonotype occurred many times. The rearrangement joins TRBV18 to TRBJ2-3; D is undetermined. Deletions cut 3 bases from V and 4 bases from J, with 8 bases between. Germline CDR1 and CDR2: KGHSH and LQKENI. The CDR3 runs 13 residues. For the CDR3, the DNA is TGTGCCAGCTCACCTCGAGTTGCAGATACGCAGTATTTT. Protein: CASSPRVADTQYF.

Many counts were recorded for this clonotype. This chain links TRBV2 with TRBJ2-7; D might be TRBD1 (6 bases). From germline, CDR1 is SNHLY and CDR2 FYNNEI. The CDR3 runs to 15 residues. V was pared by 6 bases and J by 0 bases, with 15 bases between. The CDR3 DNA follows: TGTGCCAGCAGCGCAGGGGTGTCTAACTCCTACGAGCAGTACGTC. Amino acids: CASSAGVSNSYEQYV.